This paragraph reports one T cell receptor beta chain. Its target antigen remains unknown. Per-base quality was not reported, and no clone a single base away is much larger than it. These data originate in a study of CD8 T cells in Susac syndrome (dated by TCRdb to about 2019). With respect to the entire study: Repertoire sequencing was used to test whether CD8+ T cell activation and differentiation in Susac syndrome was antigen driven.

RNA was extracted with the RNeasy kit and 0.5 to 1 ug was reverse transcribed using random hexamers. The immunoSEQ multiplex PCR assay, covering 54 Vbeta and 13 Jbeta segments, was used to amplify TCR beta CDR3 regions. PCR amplification bias was corrected by using a synthetic template baseline for primer optimization and computational correction. The authors' pipeline ran thus. Reads were annotated to V, D and J genes according to IMGT and were analyzed with immunoSEQ Analyzer, with only productive sequences retained. To calculate clonality, Shannon entropy was normalized by log2 of the number of productive unique sequences and then subtracted from one. For each patient and control, public and private clones were evaluated within the 100 most prevalent clones. Clones were defined as Susac-specific if absent from the healthy and MS cohorts, from 1052 published viral clones and from other ImmuneACCESS disease sequences. Starting from the raw public reads, TCRdb applied fastp trimming at Q25, assembled clones with MiXCR and retained in-frame beta chains. Every CDR3 protein is listed once, alongside the most common genes and DNA of its rows. The authors' filters were not applied to this entry. This sample lists around 150,000 distinct CDR3 sequences; roughly 95% were detected once. The ten largest make up about 0.086% of the sample.

Peripheral blood CD8+ and CD4+ T cells from healthy donors, Susac syndrome patients and multiple sclerosis patients were profiled using high-throughput TCR beta sequencing. Treatment-naive patients with stable or active relapsing-remitting disease fulfilling revised McDonald criteria were used as multiple sclerosis controls. Bulk CD8+ and CD4+ T cells were purified magnetically by negative isolation, whereas CD8+ TEMRA cells were enriched by FACS. Blood was drawn into EDTA tubes, processed within 24 hours, and PBMCs were isolated by density gradient centrifugation. PBMCs intended for TCR sequencing were cryopreserved in liquid nitrogen and were subsequently thawed in a 37 degrees C water bath. A purity of at least 90% was achieved for sorted or isolated CD4+, CD8+ and CD8+ TEMRA cells. Overall study results and their limits: The number of individuals in the TCR sequencing and HLA analysis was acknowledged as relatively small.

The material sequenced was CD4+ T cells from PBMCs. The source of this sequence is a human donor with multiple sclerosis.

This receptor carries the CDR3 CASSARGQAPYEQYF. DNA sequence: TGCGCCAGCAGCGCCCGGGGACAGGCCCCCTACGAGCAGTACTTC. The V gene is TRBV5-1 and the J gene is TRBJ2-7, with 8 bases aligning to TRBD1. Based on the germline V gene, the CDR1 and CDR2 sequences are SGHRS and YFSETQ. Trimming takes 4 bases off V and 2 bases off J; junction bases not matched to a gene: 8. From cysteine to phenylalanine, the CDR3 is 15 amino acids long. Of all the DNA, just the CDR3 is kept, 45 bases in frame from base 1.